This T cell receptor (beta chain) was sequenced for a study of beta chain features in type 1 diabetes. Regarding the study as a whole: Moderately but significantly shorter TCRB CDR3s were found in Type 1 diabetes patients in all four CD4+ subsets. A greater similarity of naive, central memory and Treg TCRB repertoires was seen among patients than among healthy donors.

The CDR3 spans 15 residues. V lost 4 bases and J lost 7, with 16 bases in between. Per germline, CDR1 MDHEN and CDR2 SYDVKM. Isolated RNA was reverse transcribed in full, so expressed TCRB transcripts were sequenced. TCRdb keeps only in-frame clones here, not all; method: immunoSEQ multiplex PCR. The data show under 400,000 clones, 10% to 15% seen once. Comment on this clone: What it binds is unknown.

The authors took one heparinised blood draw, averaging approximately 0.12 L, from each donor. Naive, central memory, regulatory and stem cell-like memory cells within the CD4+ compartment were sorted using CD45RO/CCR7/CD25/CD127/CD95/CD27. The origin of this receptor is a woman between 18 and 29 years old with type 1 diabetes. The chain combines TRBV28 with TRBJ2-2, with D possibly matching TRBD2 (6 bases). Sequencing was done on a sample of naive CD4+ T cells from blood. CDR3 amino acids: CASSYGGNFGGELFF. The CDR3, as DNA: TGTGCCAGCAGTTACGGCGGGAACTTCGGCGGGGAGCTGTTTTTT.